The rows below give T cell receptor beta chains drawn from one sample of a study of T cell repertoires in cytomegalovirus infection. TCRdb reprocessed the reads with MiXCR, giving one entry per CDR3 protein. The sample consists of 500,000 to 600,000 distinct CDR3 sequences, 16% of them appearing once. The material sequenced was CD8+ T cells from PBMCs. The origin of the receptors is a human donor in good health (CMV status not recorded). Some clones in this sample may be carry-over from other donors' samples. Each CDR3 is given with its conserved first and last residue. The order of the fields is J gene, V gene, CDR3 protein.

TRBJ2-7 | TRBV27 | CASSPLAGDEQYF
TRBJ2-3 | TRBV28 | CASSLGSVDLSTDTQYF
TRBJ1-2 | TRBV14 | CASSHGYGYTF
TRBJ2-1 | TRBV4-1 | CASSQADRPYNEQFF
TRBJ1-2 | TRBV7-2 | CASSLRGQGLIYGYTF
TRBJ2-5 | TRBV5-6 | CASSLIRDSRETQYF
TRBJ2-1 | TRBV27 | CASDDRGFSYNEQFF
TRBJ2-7 | TRBV7-2 | CASSLVAYEQYF
TRBJ2-3 | TRBV12-3/TRBV12-4 | CASHRTPDTQYF
TRBJ2-1 | TRBV14 | CASGGGESSYNEQFF
TRBJ2-1 | TRBV27 | CASSASGRHNEQFF
TRBJ2-3 | TRBV12-3/TRBV12-4 | CASGTGQHTDTQYF
TRBJ2-2 | TRBV13 | CASSSTWGSTGELFF
TRBJ2-1 | TRBV11-3 | CASSLGRSKYNEQFF
TRBJ1-1 | TRBV18 | CASSRPKNVVAEAFF
TRBJ2-1 | TRBV4-2 | CASSQEAGTHANEQFF
TRBJ2-7 | TRBV7-9 | CASSLGTTFYEQYF
TRBJ2-7 | TRBV20-1 | CSARDLVQREFYEQYF
TRBJ1-1 | TRBV3-1 | CASSQDFVGTEAFF
TRBJ2-7 | TRBV7-9 | CASSPGQVGYEQYF
TRBJ1-1 | TRBV2 | CASSEWGGTEAFF
TRBJ2-1 | TRBV7-2 | CASSLGGPFSYNEQFF
TRBJ2-1 | TRBV20-1 | CSARLPLAEYNEQFF
TRBJ2-1 | TRBV15 | CATSSGGPYSHGEQFF
TRBJ2-1 | TRBV5-1 | CASSLATRGTYNEQFF
TRBJ1-5 | TRBV27 | CASSSQGINQPQHF
TRBJ1-3 | TRBV2 | CASSETLTGTGRNTIYF
TRBJ2-7 | TRBV25-1 | CASAQDRDFGEQYF
TRBJ2-4 | TRBV6-5 | CASSYSRLLAKNIQYF
TRBJ1-3 | TRBV27 | CASSPNGPGTYSGNTIYF
TRBJ1-4 | TRBV4-1 | CASSHVRTGSEKLFF
TRBJ2-5 | TRBV27 | CASSLSWGETNQETQYF
TRBJ1-2 | TRBV6-8 | CASSYSECGYGYTF
TRBJ2-3 | TRBV27 | CASRSGEGRGTQYF
TRBJ1-3 | TRBV19 | CASTKTLAGNTIYF
TRBJ2-7 | TRBV4-1 | CTSSLGHEQYF
TRBJ2-5 | TRBV10-2 | CASREPKETQYF
TRBJ2-1 | TRBV28 | CASSSLPLAGYNEQFF
TRBJ2-7 | TRBV7-9 | CASSPQGDTAVDEQYF
TRBJ1-2 | TRBV4-1 | CASSQDPGYGYTF
TRBJ2-7 | TRBV12-3/TRBV12-4 | CASSLDMGLSSYEQYF
TRBJ2-7 | TRBV27 | CASSFKGSYELYF
TRBJ2-1 | TRBV11-2 | CASSLLAGNSYNDQFF
TRBJ1-1 | TRBV27 | CASSPLPIGVNTEAFF
TRBJ2-7 | TRBV6-1 | CASSPGGEGIHEQYF
TRBJ2-3 | TRBV7-9 | CASSLLGADSTDTQYF
TRBJ1-5 | TRBV3-1 | CASSQGASPYSNQPQHF
TRBJ2-5 | TRBV2 | CASSKLDRHQETQYF
TRBJ2-5 | TRBV12-3/TRBV12-4 | CASSTWGGEETQYF
TRBJ1-1 | TRBV7-9 | CASSQGTGLKAFF
TRBJ2-5 | TRBV6-1 | CASSEPGAVHIETQYF
TRBJ1-1 | TRBV5-5 | CASSNRRENTEAFF
TRBJ1-1 | TRBV19 | CASGQGRGNTEAFF
TRBJ1-2 | TRBV30 | CAWSVPRVGYGYTF
TRBJ2-2 | TRBV11-2 | CASSRDEVTGELFF
TRBJ1-6 | TRBV2 | CASRGGEVWNSPLHF